This TCR beta chain was identified during a study of T-cell memory formation after mild COVID-19. Study as a whole: Among the donors, TCR clusters were largely specific to each donor.

It was 5'RACE with constant-segment primers that produced the TCR alpha and TCR beta cDNA libraries, which carried sample barcodes and UMIs. TCRdb re-called the 5' RACE reads with MiXCR, one entry per CDR3 protein. The sample lists a few hundred thousand distinct CDR3 sequences, 20% to 30% seen once, with roughly 9.7% in the top ten. Study observations and caveats: Still unconfirmed is whether the second-wave clones peaking on day 37 recognized SARS-CoV-2. Those CD4+ clones that contracted were mainly in CM and EM (CD8+ ones in EMRA).

A remark on this clonotype: Its antigen is unknown.

The receptor was isolated from an adult woman who had mild COVID-19 (a few samples of this study predate the infection). Cell type and time point are not known. The sequenced sample consisted of PBMCs or a T cell subset sorted from them (not recorded which).

The CDR3: CASSPGGAAYNEQFF. CDR3 coding DNA: TGTGCCAGCAGCCCAGGGGGGGCAGCCTACAATGAGCAGTTCTTC. The chain is built from TRBV4-2 and TRBJ2-1, with D tentatively TRBD1 or TRBD2 (7 bases each). The CDR3 length is 15 residues. From germline, CDR1 is LGHNA and CDR2 YNFKEQ. V lost 4 bases, J lost 2 bases, and 12 bases lay in between.